The clone carrying this T cell receptor (beta chain) was detected only once. The sample originates from a study of shared clonotypes between healthy human individuals. Clones were read by immunoSEQ multiplex PCR, and TCRdb kept only the in-frame ones, dropping some. The sample lists some 980,000 clones, approximately 80% occurring once. Trimming shortened V by 2 bases and J by 14 bases, and 17 bases separated the two germline ends. This CDR3 has 13 amino acids. Germline V gives CDR1 MNHEY, CDR2 SMNVEV (reference sequence). This clonotype was sampled from a man between 18 and 29 years old in good health. The chain is built from TRBV27 and TRBJ2-3, with D tentatively TRBD1 or TRBD2 (5 bases each). The sample consisted of memory CD4+ T cells sorted from blood. Subset defined: CD45RA-negative fraction. The CDR3 bases are TGTGCCAGCAGTTTACCCCTTGAGGGGCGAAGGTATTTT. This sequence encodes CASSLPLEGRRYF.